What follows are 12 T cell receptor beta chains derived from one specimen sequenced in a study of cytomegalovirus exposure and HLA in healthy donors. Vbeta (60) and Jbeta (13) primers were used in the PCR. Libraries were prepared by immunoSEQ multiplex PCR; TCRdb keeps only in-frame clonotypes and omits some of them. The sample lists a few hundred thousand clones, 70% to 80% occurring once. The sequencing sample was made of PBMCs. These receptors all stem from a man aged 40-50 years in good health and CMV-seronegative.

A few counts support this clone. The CDR3, as DNA: TGCGCCAGCAGCCCGGGACAGGGGAACTTGGACACTGAAGCTTTCTTT. Translating gives CASSPGQGNLDTEAFF. This chain connects TRBV4-3 to TRBJ1-1, with TRBD1 identical over 10 bases. Germline values: CDR1 LGHNA, CDR2 YSLEER. The CDR3 is made up of 16 amino acids. Trimming took 4 bases from V and 3 from J; bases not matched to a gene: 8.

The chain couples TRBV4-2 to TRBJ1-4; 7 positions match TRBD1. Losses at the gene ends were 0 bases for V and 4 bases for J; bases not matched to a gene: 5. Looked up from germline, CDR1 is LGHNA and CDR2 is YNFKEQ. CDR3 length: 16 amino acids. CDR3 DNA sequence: TGTGCCAGCAGCCAAGAGGGGGACAGCTTTAATGAAAAACTGTTTTTT. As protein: CASSQEGDSFNEKLFF.

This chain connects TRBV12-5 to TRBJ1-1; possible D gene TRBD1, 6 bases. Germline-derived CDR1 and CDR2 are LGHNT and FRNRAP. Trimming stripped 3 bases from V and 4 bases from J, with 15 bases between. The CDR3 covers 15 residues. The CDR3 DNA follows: TGTGCTAGTGGTTTCCTTGGGACAATCGGCACTGAAGCTTTCTTT. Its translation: CASGFLGTIGTEAFF.

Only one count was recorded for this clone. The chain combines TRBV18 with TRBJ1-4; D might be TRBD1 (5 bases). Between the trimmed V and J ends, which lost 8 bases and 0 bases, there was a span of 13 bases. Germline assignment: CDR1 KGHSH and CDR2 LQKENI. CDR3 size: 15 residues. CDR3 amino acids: CASRTGETTNEKLFF. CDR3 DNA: TGTGCCAGCCGGACGGGGGAAACAACTAATGAAAAACTGTTTTTT.

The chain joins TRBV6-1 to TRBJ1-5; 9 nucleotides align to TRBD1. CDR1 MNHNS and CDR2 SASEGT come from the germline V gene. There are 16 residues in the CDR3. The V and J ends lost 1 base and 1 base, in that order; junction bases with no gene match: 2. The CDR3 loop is CASSEVTGGSNQPQHF. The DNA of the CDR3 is TGTGCCAGCAGTGAAGTGACAGGGGGGAGCAATCAGCCCCAGCATTTT.

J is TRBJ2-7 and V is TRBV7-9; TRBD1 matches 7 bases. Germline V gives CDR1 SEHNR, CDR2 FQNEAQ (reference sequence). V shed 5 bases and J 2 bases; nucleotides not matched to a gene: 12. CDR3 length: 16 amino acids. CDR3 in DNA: TGTGCCAGCAGCCCCGCGTTTGGGGACAGCACCTACGAGCAGTACTTC. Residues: CASSPAFGDSTYEQYF. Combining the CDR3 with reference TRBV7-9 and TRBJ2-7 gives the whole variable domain DTGVSQNPRHKITKRGQNVTFRCDPISEHNRLYWYRQTLGQGPEFLTYFQNEAQLEKSRLLSDRFSAERPKGSFSTLEIQRTEQGDSAMYLCASSPAFGDSTYEQYFGPGTRLTVT.

As DNA, the CDR3 is TGTGCCAGCAGCTTGATGGGACAGCAGAACACCGGGGAGCTGTTTTTT. It encodes CASSLMGQQNTGELFF. V gene TRBV7-2 combines with J gene TRBJ2-2; 7 nucleotides line up with TRBD1. Germline assignment: CDR1 SGHTA and CDR2 FQGNSA. The CDR3 sequence is 16 residues long. V lost 3 bases, J lost 1 base, and 5 bases stayed unmatched.

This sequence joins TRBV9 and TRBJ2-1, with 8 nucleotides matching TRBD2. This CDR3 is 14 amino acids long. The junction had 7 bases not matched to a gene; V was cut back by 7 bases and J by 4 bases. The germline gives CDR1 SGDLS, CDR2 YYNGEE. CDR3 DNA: TGTGCCAGCTCCGATAGCGGGACGTACAATGAGCAGTTCTTC. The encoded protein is CASSDSGTYNEQFF.

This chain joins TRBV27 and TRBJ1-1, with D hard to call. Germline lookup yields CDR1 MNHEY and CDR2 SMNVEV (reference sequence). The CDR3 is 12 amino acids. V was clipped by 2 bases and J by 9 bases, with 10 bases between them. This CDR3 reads CASSLRRGKAFF. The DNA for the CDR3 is TGTGCCAGCAGTTTACGGCGGGGAAAAGCTTTCTTT.

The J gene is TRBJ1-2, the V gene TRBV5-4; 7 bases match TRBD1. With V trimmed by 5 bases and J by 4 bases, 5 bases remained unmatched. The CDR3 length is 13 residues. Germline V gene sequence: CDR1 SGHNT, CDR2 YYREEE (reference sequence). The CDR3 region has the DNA TGTGCCAGCAGTTCCGGGACAGCCTATGGCTACACCTTC. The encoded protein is CASSSGTAYGYTF.

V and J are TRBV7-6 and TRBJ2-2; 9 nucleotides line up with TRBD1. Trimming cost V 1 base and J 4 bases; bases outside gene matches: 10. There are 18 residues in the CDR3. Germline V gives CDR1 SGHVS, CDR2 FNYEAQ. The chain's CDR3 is CASSLEPTGGRGTGELFF. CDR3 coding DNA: TGTGCCAGCAGCTTAGAACCTACAGGGGGCAGGGGCACCGGGGAGCTGTTTTTT.

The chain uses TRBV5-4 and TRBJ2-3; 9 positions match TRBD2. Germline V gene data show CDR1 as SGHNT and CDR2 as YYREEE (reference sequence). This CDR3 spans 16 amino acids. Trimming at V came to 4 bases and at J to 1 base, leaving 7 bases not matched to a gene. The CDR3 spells CASSPAGGQGTDTQYF. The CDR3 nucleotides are TGTGCCAGCAGCCCCGCGGGGGGGCAGGGCACAGATACGCAGTATTTT.